The table lists the clone carrying this T cell receptor beta chain with a few counts. Its antigen is currently unknown. Germline assignment: CDR1 LGHNT and CDR2 FRNRAP. This CDR3 region has 13 residues. Trimming removed 1 base at V and 6 bases at J, with 9 bases between. This specimen belongs to a study of cytomegalovirus exposure and HLA in healthy donors. General study points: Sequencing likely caused a cluster of highly shared sequence variants. Accurate prediction of HLA-A and HLA-B alleles (for most subjects) was reportedly achieved from TCR beta sequences. Researchers catalogued approximately 170 TCR beta chains as cytomegalovirus-associated.

The PCR made use of 60 Vbeta and 13 Jbeta primers. Profiling relied on immunoSEQ multiplex PCR, and the TCRdb table lists in-frame clones only, not all of them. The data show 130,000 or so clones, with less than 85% seen just once and approximately 1.8% held by the top ten. The TCR originated in a man aged 35-49 years in good health and CMV-seronegative. Sequenced: PBMCs. The V gene is TRBV12-5, the J gene TRBJ1-1; no firm D call. CDR3 in amino acids: CASGLDSVPEAFF. For the CDR3, the DNA is TGTGCTAGTGGTTTGGATTCTGTCCCTGAAGCTTTCTTT.